This TCR beta chain was sequenced for a study of cytomegalovirus exposure and HLA in healthy donors (dated by TCRdb to the late 2010s). Looking at the study overall: According to a later analysis, one platform produced both the 100 to 150 validation repertoires and the 550 to 800 repertoires of the first cohort. Besides the first cohort of approximately 670 subjects, a separate validation cohort made up of some 110 different subjects was used. High-throughput TCR immunosequencing, statistical association of individual TCRs with disease status, and machine learning were combined to predict cytomegalovirus infection status. The aim of the study was to test whether cataloging public T cell receptors could identify signatures of past pathogen exposure.

The donors belonged to the validation cohort of roughly 120 subjects, which was separate from the approximately 700-subject first cohort. Between the V and J ends, shortened by 3 bases and 9 bases respectively, the junction contains 9 bases. The CDR3 has 11 amino acids, counting the end cysteine and phenylalanine. The kept DNA is CDR3 alone, 33 bases in frame from the first base. The germline V gene (reference sequence) yields DFQATT for CDR1 and SNEGSKA for CDR2. Libraries were built with the immunoSEQ multiplex PCR assay. Processing in the source paper ran as follows. A statistical classification framework was built to diagnose cytomegalovirus status from the catalog of TCR beta chain sequences. The table was pulled from immuneACCESS by TCRdb, which kept in-frame rearrangements only. Such tables lose some clones; where checked, under half of the loss comes from unresolved V genes, and the rest has no known cause. That table furnishes V, J and clone size, whereas the DNA furnished D and trimming. Recorded for this sample are around 60,000 clones; about 95% of them occurred a single time. The ten largest clones capture less than 1.5% of the sample.

This clone was recorded once. No antigen is known for it. No base quality values were provided; no much bigger clone lies one nucleotide off. General conclusions and limits of the study: Of the cluster scores, 90% to 95% were above 0 in a later analysis, which found that TCRs clustered in the first cohort also tended to co-occur in the 130 or so validation repertoires. A few of the identified cytomegalovirus-associated TCR beta chains were confirmed in vitro to be specific for cytomegalovirus antigens. In both the original and validation cohorts, the classifier was reported to diagnose cytomegalovirus status with high specificity and sensitivity. All 120 or so repertoires were used to score co-occurrence in the validation cohort in a later analysis, because that analysis had no HLA typing for the cohort. In the study, around 150 TCR beta chains were listed as associated with cytomegalovirus. While some public TCRs were present in many individuals, most TCR sequences turned up only very rarely across donors. According to the authors, the approach could potentially be generalized to other disease states and immunological phenotypes.

This TCR was sampled from a woman in her late teens or twenties in good health and CMV-seronegative. The chain uses TRBV20-1 and TRBJ2-1; D gene: possibly TRBD2, on 6 matching bases. Sequences were obtained from PBMCs. The CDR3 protein: CSARGGSEQFF. Read as DNA, the sequence is TGCAGTGCTAGGGGGGGAAGTGAGCAGTTCTTC.